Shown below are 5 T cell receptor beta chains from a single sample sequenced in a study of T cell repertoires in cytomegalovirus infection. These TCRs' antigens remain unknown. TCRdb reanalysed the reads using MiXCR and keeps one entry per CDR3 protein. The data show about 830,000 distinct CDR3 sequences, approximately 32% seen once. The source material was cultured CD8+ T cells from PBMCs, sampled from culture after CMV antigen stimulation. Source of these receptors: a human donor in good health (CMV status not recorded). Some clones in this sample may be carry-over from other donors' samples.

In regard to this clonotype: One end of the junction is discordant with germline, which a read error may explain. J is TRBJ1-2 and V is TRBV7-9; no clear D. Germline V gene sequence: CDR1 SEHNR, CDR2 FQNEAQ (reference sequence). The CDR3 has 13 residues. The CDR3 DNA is TGTGCCAGCAGCTTAGGAAGTTGGCCAGTTATTGCCTTC. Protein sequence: CASSLGSWPVIAF.

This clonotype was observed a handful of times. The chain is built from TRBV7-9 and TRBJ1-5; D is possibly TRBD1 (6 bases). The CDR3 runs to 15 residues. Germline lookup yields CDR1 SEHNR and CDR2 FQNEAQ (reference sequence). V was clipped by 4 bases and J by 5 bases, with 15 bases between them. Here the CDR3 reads CASSSPTGIYQPQHF. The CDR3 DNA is TGTGCCAGCAGCTCCCCTACAGGGATCTATCAGCCCCAGCATTTT.

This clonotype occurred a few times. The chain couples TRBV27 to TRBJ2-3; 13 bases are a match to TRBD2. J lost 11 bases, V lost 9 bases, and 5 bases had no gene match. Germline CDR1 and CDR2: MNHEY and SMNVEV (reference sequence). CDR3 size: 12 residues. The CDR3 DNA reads TGTGCCAGTGGGACTAGCGGGGTCAGGCAGTATTTT. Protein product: CASGTSGVRQYF.

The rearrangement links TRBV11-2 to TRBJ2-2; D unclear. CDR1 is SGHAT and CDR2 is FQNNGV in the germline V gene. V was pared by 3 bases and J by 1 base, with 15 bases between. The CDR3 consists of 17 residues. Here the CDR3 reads CASSFSFMEMNTGELFF. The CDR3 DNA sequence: TGTGCCAGCAGCTTCTCGTTCATGGAGATGAACACCGGGGAGCTGTTTTTT.

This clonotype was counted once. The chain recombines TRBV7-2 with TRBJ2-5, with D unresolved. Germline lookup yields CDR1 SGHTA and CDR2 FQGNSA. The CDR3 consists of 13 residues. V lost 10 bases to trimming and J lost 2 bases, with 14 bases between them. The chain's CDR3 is CANRPRLQETQYF. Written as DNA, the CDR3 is TGTGCCAACAGACCGAGACTGCAAGAGACCCAGTACTTC.